Below, 21 T cell receptor beta chains from the same sample are listed, as sequenced in a study of Ad26.COV2.S vaccination and SARS-CoV-2 variants. Here immunoSEQ multiplex PCR was the method, and the copy in TCRdb shows in-frame clones only, minus some. The data hold roughly 400,000 clones, with 80% to 95% observed a single time. As for treatment: some 20 received Ad26.COV2.S at low or high dose, single or two shots; a few received placebo; per-sample allocation not given. At day 63 after the first vaccine or placebo injection, samples were drawn. Sequenced material: peripheral blood, taken in a trial of Ad26.COV2.S vaccine versus placebo. Receptors originate from a person aged 18-60 years who received the Ad26.COV2.S COVID-19 vaccine or a placebo.

V usage is TRBV30 and J usage is TRBJ1-1, with D uncertain. The germline V gene has CDR1 GTSNPN and CDR2 SVGIG (reference sequence). CDR3 length: 12 residues. The V and J ends lost 4 bases and 3 bases respectively, with 9 bases between them. The CDR3 protein is CAWNRGDTEAFF. CDR3 nucleotide sequence: TGTGCCTGGAACCGGGGAGACACTGAAGCTTTCTTT.

The chain uses TRBV6-6 and TRBJ2-1; 12 bases agree with TRBD2. From germline, CDR1 is MNHNY and CDR2 SVGAGI (reference sequence). The trim removed 7 bases at V and 9 bases at J, leaving 10 bases unmatched. The CDR3 spans 15 residues. CDR3 residues: CASTNGLAGGSEQFF. The CDR3, as DNA: TGTGCCAGCACTAACGGGCTAGCGGGGGGGAGTGAGCAGTTCTTC.

The chain employs TRBV28 and TRBJ2-1; D call uncertain. Trimming cost V 6 bases and J 9 bases, with 21 bases left between them. The germline CDR1 and CDR2 sequences are MDHEN and SYDVKM. This CDR3 spans 15 amino acids. The CDR3 protein is CASSQPTKALIEQFF. The CDR3 nucleotides are TGTGCCAGCAGCCAGCCGACGAAGGCATTAATTGAGCAGTTCTTC.

The chain carries TRBV30 and TRBJ2-7, with D unresolved. The CDR3 length is 14 residues. Germline values: CDR1 GTSNPN, CDR2 SVGIG (reference sequence). V was pared by 2 bases and J by 1 base, with 12 bases between. CDR3 bases: TGTGCCTGGAGTCCCTCCCCCGGGTCCTACGAGCAGTACTTC. Encoded protein: CAWSPSPGSYEQYF. Supplemented by reference TRBV30 and TRBJ2-7, the full variable domain reads SQTIHQWPATLVQPVGSPLSLECTVEGTSNPNLYWYRQAAGRGLQLLFYSVGIGQISSEVPQNLSASRPQDRQFILSSKKLLLSDSGFYLCAWSPSPGSYEQYFGPGTRLTVT.

The chain recombines TRBV18 with TRBJ2-7; D unclear. The CDR3 has 14 residues. V was cut by 0 bases and J by 0 bases, with 6 bases left in between. Germline CDR1 KGHSH, CDR2 LQKENI. In nucleotides, the CDR3 is TGTGCCAGCTCACCACCGGACGGCTCCTACGAGCAGTACTTC. Encoded protein: CASSPPDGSYEQYF.

The chain combines TRBV6-6 with TRBJ2-7, with D unresolved. CDR1 and CDR2 from the germline V gene are MNHNY and SVGAGI (reference sequence). The ends were cut back, 5 bases at V and 2 bases at J, with 22 bases in the middle. The CDR3 sequence is 17 residues long. The CDR3 loop reads CASSRSSLVSEAYEQYF. For the CDR3, the DNA is TGTGCCAGCAGTCGAAGCTCCCTGGTCTCGGAAGCCTACGAGCAGTACTTC.

In DNA form, the CDR3 reads TGTGCCAGCAGCTCCAGATGGGAGGGACGCACAGATACGCAGTATTTT. As protein: CASSSRWEGRTDTQYF. The chain couples TRBV11-2 to TRBJ2-3, with TRBD2 matching over 7 bases. Losses at the gene ends were 4 bases for V and 1 base for J; bases not matched to a gene: 8. From germline, CDR1 is SGHAT and CDR2 FQNNGV. The CDR3 covers 16 residues.

This clone was recorded a few times. V usage is TRBV6-6 and J usage is TRBJ2-3, with TRBD2 matching over 8 bases. This CDR3 has 16 residues. Germline lookup yields CDR1 MNHNY and CDR2 SVGAGI (reference sequence). The V gene end was trimmed by 1 base and the J gene end by 2 bases; junction bases not matched to a gene: 5. The CDR3 bases are TGTGCCAGCAGTTACTATCGGGGGGGGTCCACAGATACGCAGTATTTT. Protein product: CASSYYRGGSTDTQYF.

This chain connects TRBV11-2 to TRBJ2-3; 8 bases are shared with TRBD2. Trimming removed 4 bases from V and 5 bases from J; junction bases left unmatched: 11. The CDR3 runs to 16 residues. The germline V gene has CDR1 SGHAT and CDR2 FQNNGV. The CDR3 protein is CASSWLGGGRQDTQYF. The CDR3 DNA follows: TGTGCCAGCAGCTGGCTCGGCGGGGGGAGGCAAGATACGCAGTATTTT.

Regarding this clone: Other DNA sequences from this sample encode an identical CDR3 as well. V is TRBV5-1 and J is TRBJ1-3; tentative D call: TRBD1 (5 bases). The V end was cut by 0 bases, the J end by 1 base, with 11 bases between. CDR3 length equals 16 residues. The V gene's germline CDR1 is SGHRS and CDR2 YFSETQ. The CDR3 DNA follows: TGCGCCAGCAGCTTGGCCGGGGGATCTTCTGGAAACACCATATATTTT. Protein: CASSLAGGSSGNTIYF.

V and J are TRBV27 and TRBJ1-3; unclear D gene. The germline gives CDR1 MNHEY, CDR2 SMNVEV (reference sequence). The germline V and J ends were trimmed by 5 bases and 2 bases, with 1 base remaining between them. There are 11 residues in the CDR3. This CDR3 reads CASSAGNTIYF. DNA for the CDR3: TGTGCCAGCAGTGCTGGAAACACCATATATTTT.

V gene TRBV3-1 (or the pseudogene TRBV3-2) combines with J gene TRBJ2-1; D unresolved. Germline assignment: CDR1 LGHDT and CDR2 YNNKEL (reference sequence). The CDR3 covers 14 residues. The V end lost 1 base, the J end lost 4 bases, and 8 bases lay between the germline ends. CDR3 sequence (DNA): TGTGCCAGCAGCCAAGGTCCCCTATACAATGAGCAGTTCTTC. This codes for CASSQGPLYNEQFF.

The chain links TRBV20-1 to TRBJ2-5; the D is unclear. CDR1 and CDR2 from the germline V gene are DFQATT and SNEGSKA (reference sequence). Deletions cut 0 bases from V and 5 bases from J, with 4 bases between. This CDR3 is built from 11 residues. The CDR3 here is CSARDFETQYF. CDR3 nucleotides: TGCAGTGCTAGAGATTTCGAGACCCAGTACTTC.

The rearrangement links TRBV6-5 to TRBJ1-2; D might be TRBD1 (6 bases). V was trimmed by 2 bases and J by 8 bases, leaving 12 bases between them. This CDR3 is 13 amino acids long. Germline values: CDR1 MNHEY, CDR2 SVGAGI. In DNA form, the CDR3 reads TGTGCCAGCAGTTACGTACAGGGTATCGGCTACACCTTC. It specifies CASSYVQGIGYTF.

The chain employs TRBV15 and TRBJ2-5; tentative D call: TRBD2 (6 bases). Trimming pared 6 bases from V and 4 bases from J, leaving 15 bases between. The CDR3 is 14 amino acids. The germline V gene encodes CDR1 LNHNV and CDR2 YYDKDF (reference sequence). As DNA, the CDR3 is TGTGCCACCAGGGGGCAGGGAGGTCCAGAGACCCAGTACTTC. This codes for CATRGQGGPETQYF.

The genes are TRBV5-1 and TRBJ2-5; TRBD2 might be the D (5 bases). The V end was cut by 4 bases, the J end by 4 bases, with 17 bases between. The CDR3 has 15 amino acids. The germline gives CDR1 SGHRS, CDR2 YFSETQ. DNA of the CDR3: TGCGCCAGCAGCCCGCGTCGGGTGGAGGTAGAGACCCAGTACTTC. It specifies CASSPRRVEVETQYF.

The chain is built from TRBV28 and TRBJ1-2; D unresolved. Germline values: CDR1 MDHEN, CDR2 SYDVKM. Trimming removed 4 bases at V and 8 bases at J, with 17 bases between. The CDR3 runs to 14 residues. The CDR3 region has the DNA TGTGCCAGCAGTTCTAGGACCGCTCCCGAGGGCTACACCTTC. Translated: CASSSRTAPEGYTF.

The J gene is TRBJ2-1, the V gene TRBV5-1; 7 positions agree with TRBD2. V lost 4 bases and J lost 4; bases outside the gene matches: 17. The CDR3 extends over 18 amino acids. Germline CDR1 SGHRS, CDR2 YFSETQ. The CDR3 sequence is CASSPTQPQRGYYNEQFF. CDR3 coding DNA: TGCGCCAGCAGCCCGACCCAACCTCAGCGGGGCTATTACAATGAGCAGTTCTTC.

The rearrangement links TRBV5-4 to TRBJ2-4; tentative D call: TRBD1 (6 bases). V lost 0 bases and J 11 bases, leaving 9 bases between the germline ends. The CDR3 extends over 12 amino acids. CDR1 SGHNT and CDR2 YYREEE come from the germline V gene (reference sequence). The CDR3, as DNA: TGTGCCAGCAGCTTGGCGGACAGTCTTCAGTACTTC. Translation: CASSLADSLQYF.

The chain uses TRBV24-1 and TRBJ1-2; D is unclear. Trimming pared 4 bases from V and 4 bases from J, leaving 12 bases between. CDR1 is KGHDR, CDR2 SFDVKD, per germline. CDR3 size: 14 residues. CDR3 nucleotide sequence: TGTGCCACCAGTGACCGCGGACTCAGCTATGGCTACACCTTC. It yields the protein CATSDRGLSYGYTF.

V gene TRBV4-3 combines with J gene TRBJ2-7; a possible D gene is TRBD2 (6 bases). The germline gives CDR1 LGHNA, CDR2 YSLEER. CDR3 size: 13 residues. The V gene lost 5 bases and the J gene lost 6 bases, with 14 bases spanning the gap. CDR3 sequence: CASSFGTSGEQYF. In DNA, the CDR3 is TGCGCCAGCAGCTTTGGGACTTCTGGCGAGCAGTACTTC.